A single count supports the clone carrying this TCR beta chain. These data originate in a study of blood T cell repertoires in COVID-19. The wider study: Samples of COVID-19 (acute and convalescent) were obtained from the United States, Italy and Spain. PBMCs, B-cell-depleted T cells, or T cells provided the cDNA or gDNA that made up the material.

Sequenced by immunoSEQ multiplex PCR; TCRdb stores in-frame clones only, minus some. Counted here are about 170,000 clones, roughly 84% occurring once; the ten biggest clones make up 2.6%. CDR3 length equals 12 residues. Germline CDR1 and CDR2: SQVTM and ANQGSEA. Trimming removed 3 bases at V and 6 bases at J, with 12 bases between. The sample was peripheral blood. The chain combines TRBV29-1 with TRBJ2-7; D gene ambiguous. The clonotype originates from a human donor with acute or convalescent COVID-19. The donor label of this sample is uncertain. The CDR3 DNA reads TGCAGCGTTGAGAGGAACCTCGGCGAGCAGTACTTC. Its protein product is CSVERNLGEQYF.